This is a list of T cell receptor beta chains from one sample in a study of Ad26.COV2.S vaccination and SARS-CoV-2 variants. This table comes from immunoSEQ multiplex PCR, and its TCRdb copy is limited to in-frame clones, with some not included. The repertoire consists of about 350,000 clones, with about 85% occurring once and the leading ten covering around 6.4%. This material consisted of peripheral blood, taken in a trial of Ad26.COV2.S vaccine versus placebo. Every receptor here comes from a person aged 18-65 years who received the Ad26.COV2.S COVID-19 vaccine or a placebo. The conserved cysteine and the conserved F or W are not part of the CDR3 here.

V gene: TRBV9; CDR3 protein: ASSVDWGTDTQY
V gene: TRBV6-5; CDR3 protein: ASSYSKRGSTDTQY
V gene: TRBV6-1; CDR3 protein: ASSEGGGSYGYT
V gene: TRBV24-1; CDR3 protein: ATSVGRGNEQF
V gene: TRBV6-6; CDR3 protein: ASSQRLNGLGSSGNTIY
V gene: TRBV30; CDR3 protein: AWNPRGSREAYEQY
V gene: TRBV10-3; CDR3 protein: AISGLASTDTQY
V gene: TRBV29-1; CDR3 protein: SVGTVENSPLH
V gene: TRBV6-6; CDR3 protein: ASSWVSGRVDQPQH
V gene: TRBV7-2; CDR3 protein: ASSLASSGANVLT
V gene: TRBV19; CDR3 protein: ASRTAGGYQPQH
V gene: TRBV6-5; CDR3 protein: ASTNAGNQPQH
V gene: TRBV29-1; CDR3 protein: SVGVGTEAF
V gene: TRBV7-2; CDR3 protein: ASSPGGITEAF
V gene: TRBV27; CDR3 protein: ASSLSCTDTQY
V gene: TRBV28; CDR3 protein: ASSSITEAF
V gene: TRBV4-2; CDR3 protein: ASSQSVPAGWWGYT
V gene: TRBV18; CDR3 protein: ASSPLGSGSSNEQF
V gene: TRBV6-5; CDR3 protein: ASSYVGGVQY
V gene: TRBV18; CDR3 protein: ASSPFNTGSGTEAF
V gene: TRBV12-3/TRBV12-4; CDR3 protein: ASSWIGKNIQY
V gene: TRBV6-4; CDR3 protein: ASSESADNQPQH
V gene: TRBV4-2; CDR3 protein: ASSQGVGLTASEAF
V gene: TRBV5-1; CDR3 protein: ASRTGGNTEAF
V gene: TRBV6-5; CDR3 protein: ASSSLTEAF
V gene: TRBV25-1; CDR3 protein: ASSESHGENSPLH
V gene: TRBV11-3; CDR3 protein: ASSSRDFTDTQY
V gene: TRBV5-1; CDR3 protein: ASSLGDRNEETQY
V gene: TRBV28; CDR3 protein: ASSSPNMNTEAF
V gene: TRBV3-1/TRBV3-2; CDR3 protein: ASSQEVAGVNTGELF
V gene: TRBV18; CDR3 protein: ASSPLPLTDTQY
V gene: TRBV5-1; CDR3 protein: ASSGVGQGALNTEAF
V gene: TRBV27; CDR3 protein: ASSPRDRGFKGYT
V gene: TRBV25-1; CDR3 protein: ASRGASYEQY
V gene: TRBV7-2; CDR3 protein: ASSLGGISTEAF
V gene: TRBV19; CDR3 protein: ASKSGGANTGELF
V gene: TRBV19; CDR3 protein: ASSIGSPLDTEAF
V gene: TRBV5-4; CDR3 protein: ASSPTGAGNEKLF
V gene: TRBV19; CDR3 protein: ASTDRDRYNNEQF
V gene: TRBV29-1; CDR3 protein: SARVQITDTQY